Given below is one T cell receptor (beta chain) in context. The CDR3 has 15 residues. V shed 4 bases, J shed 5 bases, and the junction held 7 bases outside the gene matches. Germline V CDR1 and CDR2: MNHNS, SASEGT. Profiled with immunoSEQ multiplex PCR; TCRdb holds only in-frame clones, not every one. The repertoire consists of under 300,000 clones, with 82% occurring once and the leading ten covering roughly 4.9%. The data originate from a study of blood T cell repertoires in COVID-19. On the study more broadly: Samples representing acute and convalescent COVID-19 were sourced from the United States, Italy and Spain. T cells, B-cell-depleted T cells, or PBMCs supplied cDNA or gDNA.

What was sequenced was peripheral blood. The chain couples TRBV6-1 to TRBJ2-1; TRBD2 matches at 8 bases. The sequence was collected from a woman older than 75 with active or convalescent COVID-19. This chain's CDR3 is CASSGPERGNNEQFF. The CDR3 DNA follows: TGTGCCAGCAGTGGGCCCGAGCGGGGGAACAATGAGCAGTTCTTC.